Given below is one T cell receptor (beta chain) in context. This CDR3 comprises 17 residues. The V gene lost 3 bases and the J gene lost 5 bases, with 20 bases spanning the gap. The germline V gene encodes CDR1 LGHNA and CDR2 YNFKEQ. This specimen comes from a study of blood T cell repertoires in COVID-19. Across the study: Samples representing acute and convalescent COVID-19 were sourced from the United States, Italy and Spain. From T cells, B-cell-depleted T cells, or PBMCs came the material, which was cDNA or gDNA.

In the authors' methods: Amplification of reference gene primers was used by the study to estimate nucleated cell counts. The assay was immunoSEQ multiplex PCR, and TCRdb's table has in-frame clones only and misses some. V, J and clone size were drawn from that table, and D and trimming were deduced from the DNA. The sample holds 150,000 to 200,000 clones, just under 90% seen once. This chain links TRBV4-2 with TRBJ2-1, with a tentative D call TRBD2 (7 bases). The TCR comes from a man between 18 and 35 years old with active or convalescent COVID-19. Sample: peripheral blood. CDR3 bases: TGTGCCAGCAGCCAGAAAACCGCGGGGGCGCAAAACAATGAGCAGTTCTTC. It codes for CASSQKTAGAQNNEQFF.